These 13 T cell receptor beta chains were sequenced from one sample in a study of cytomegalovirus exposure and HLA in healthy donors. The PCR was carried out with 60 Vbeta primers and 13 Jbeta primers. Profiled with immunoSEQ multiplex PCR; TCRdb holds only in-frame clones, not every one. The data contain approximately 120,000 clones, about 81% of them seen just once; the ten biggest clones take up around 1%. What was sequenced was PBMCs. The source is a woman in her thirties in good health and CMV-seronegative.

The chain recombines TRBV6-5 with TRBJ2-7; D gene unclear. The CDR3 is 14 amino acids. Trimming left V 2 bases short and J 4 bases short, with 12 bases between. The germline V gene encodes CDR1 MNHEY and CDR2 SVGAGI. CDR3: CASSYGFRSYEQYF. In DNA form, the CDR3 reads TGTGCCAGCAGTTACGGTTTCAGAAGTTACGAGCAGTACTTC.

The CDR3, as DNA: TGCGCCAGCAGCCAACACGGCAGGGGGCGACGGACTGAAGCTTTCTTT. Translation: CASSQHGRGRRTEAFF. The gene calls are TRBV4-1 and TRBJ1-1, with TRBD1 matching over 8 bases. Germline V CDR1 and CDR2: MGHRA, YSYEKL. Germline trimming cut 2 bases from V and 5 bases from J; bases unmatched to any gene: 10. This CDR3 is 16 amino acids long.

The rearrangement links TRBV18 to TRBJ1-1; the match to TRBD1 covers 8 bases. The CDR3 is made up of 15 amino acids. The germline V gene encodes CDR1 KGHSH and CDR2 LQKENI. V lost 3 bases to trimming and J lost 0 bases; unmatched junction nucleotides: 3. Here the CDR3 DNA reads TGTGCCAGCTCACCGATGACAGGGGTGAACACTGAAGCTTTCTTT. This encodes CASSPMTGVNTEAFF.

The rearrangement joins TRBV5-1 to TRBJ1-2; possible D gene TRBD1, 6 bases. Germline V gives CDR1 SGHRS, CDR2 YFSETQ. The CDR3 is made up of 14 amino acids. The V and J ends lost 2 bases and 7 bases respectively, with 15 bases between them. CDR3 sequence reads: CASSFGGALGGYTF. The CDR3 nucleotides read TGCGCCAGCAGCTTCGGGGGGGCGTTAGGTGGCTACACCTTC.

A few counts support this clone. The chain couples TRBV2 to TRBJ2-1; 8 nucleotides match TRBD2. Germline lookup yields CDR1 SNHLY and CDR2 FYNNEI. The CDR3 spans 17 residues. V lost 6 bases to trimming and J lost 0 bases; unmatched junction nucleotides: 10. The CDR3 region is CASSPPLADVSYNEQFF. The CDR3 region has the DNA TGTGCCAGCAGCCCCCCACTAGCGGACGTCTCCTACAATGAGCAGTTCTTC.

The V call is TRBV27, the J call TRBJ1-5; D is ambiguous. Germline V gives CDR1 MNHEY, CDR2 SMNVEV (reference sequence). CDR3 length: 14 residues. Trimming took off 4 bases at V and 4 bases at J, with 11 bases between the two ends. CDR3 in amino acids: CASSSTGRNQPQHF. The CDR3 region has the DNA TGTGCCAGCAGTTCGACGGGAAGAAATCAGCCCCAGCATTTT.

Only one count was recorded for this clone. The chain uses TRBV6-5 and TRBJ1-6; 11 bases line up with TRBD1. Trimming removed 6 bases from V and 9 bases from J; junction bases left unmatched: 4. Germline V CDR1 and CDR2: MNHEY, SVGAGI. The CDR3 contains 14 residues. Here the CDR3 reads CASSGQGASSPLHF. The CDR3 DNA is TGTGCCAGCAGCGGACAGGGGGCCAGTTCACCCCTCCACTTT.

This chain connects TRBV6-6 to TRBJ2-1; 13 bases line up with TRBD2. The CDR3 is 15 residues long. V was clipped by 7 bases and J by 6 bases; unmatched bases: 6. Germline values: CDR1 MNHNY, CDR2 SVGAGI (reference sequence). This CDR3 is CASNLGTSGTNEQFF. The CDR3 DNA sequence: TGTGCCAGCAACCTCGGGACTAGCGGGACCAATGAGCAGTTCTTC.

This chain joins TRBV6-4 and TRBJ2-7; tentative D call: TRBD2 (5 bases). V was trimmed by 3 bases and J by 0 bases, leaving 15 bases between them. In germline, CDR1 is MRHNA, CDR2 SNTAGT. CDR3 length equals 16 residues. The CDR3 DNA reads TGTGCCAGCAGTGATTCGGACTGGCCCAGCTCCTACGAGCAGTACTTC. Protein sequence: CASSDSDWPSSYEQYF.

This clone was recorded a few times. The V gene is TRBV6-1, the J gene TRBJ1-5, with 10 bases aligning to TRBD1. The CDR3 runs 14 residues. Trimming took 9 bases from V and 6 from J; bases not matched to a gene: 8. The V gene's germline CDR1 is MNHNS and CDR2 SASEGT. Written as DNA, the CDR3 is TGTGCCAGTAACTATCGGACAGGGGGTCAGCCCCAGCATTTT. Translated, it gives CASNYRTGGQPQHF.

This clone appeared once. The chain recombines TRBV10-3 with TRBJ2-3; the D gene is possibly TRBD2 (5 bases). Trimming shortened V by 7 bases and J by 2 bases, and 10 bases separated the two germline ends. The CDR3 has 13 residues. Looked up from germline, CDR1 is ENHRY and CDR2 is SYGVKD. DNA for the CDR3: TGTGCCATCAACCCTAGCTCCACAGATACGCAGTATTTT. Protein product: CAINPSSTDTQYF.

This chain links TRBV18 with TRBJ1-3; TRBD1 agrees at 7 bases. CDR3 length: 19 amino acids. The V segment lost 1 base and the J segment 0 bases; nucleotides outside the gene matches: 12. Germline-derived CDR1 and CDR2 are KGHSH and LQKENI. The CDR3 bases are TGTGCCAGCTCACCACTCGGAAACAGGGGACCCCCCTCTGGAAACACCATATATTTT. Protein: CASSPLGNRGPPSGNTIYF.

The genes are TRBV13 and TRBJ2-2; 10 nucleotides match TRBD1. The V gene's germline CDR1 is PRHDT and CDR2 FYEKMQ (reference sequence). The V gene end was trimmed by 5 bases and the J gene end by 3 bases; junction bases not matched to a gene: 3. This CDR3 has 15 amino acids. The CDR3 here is CASSDRGRDTGELFF. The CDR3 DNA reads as TGTGCCAGCAGCGACAGGGGGCGAGACACCGGGGAGCTGTTTTTT.